Sequencing of this TCR beta chain was carried out in a study of T cell repertoires in cytomegalovirus infection. Whole-study context: Public TCR beta signatures provided an indication of both CMV infection and a matching HLA type. Overall study results and limits: Public TCR beta family frequency separated CMV-and-HLA carriers, including in an independent cohort.

Using its own MiXCR run on the reads, TCRdb lists one record per CDR3 protein. The data show about 320,000 distinct CDR3 sequences, with more than 9% seen just once and about 3.9% held by the top ten. This clonotype has just one count. Its matching antigen is unknown. The junction differs from germline at one of its ends, possibly a read error. There are 14 residues in the CDR3. Germline V CDR1 and CDR2: SEHNR, FQNEAQ (reference sequence). The specimen was PBMCs. V gene TRBV7-9 combines with J gene TRBJ1-2; D is perhaps TRBD1 (5 bases). The receptor was isolated from a human donor in good health (CMV status not recorded). Some clones in this sample may be carry-over from other donors' samples. CDR3 sequence (DNA): TGTGCCAGCCACCCAGGGAAGGCGAACTGTGGCTACACCTTC. Encoded protein: CASHPGKANCGYTF.